These 16 T cell receptor beta chains were sequenced from one sample in a study of early T cells in non-severe SARS-CoV-2 infection. One entry per CDR3 protein results from TCRdb running MiXCR on the 5' RACE reads. Of 36,000 or so distinct CDR3 sequences listed, around 4.1% were seen once; the top ten hold around 5.6%. Source material: whole blood. The receptors stem from an adult who was a healthcare worker with PCR-confirmed SARS-CoV-2 infection or an uninfected control (not recorded which).

Many counts were recorded for this clonotype. This chain uses TRBV4-1 with TRBJ2-5, with 7 bases that match TRBD2. The V and J ends lost 8 bases and 1 base, in that order; junction bases with no gene match: 13. The V gene's germline CDR1 is MGHRA and CDR2 YSYEKL. The length of the CDR3 is 16 residues. The CDR3 DNA sequence: TGCGCCAGCCGAGGAACAGCGGGGAGACGCCAAGAGACCCAGTACTTC. Amino acid sequence: CASRGTAGRRQETQYF.

In its sample, this clonotype was seen many times. The genes are TRBV28 and TRBJ1-5, with D possibly TRBD1 on 5 matching bases. CDR1 and CDR2 from the germline V gene are MDHEN and SYDVKM. The CDR3 is 13 residues long. Deletions cut 3 bases from V and 4 bases from J, with 7 bases between. CDR3 nucleotides: TGTGCCAGCAGTTTTGGGGGGAATCAGCCCCAGCATTTT. It encodes CASSFGGNQPQHF.

The chain is built from TRBV12-3 or TRBV12-4 and TRBJ2-5, with TRBD2 matching 10 bases. V shed 2 bases and J 12 bases; nucleotides not matched to a gene: 3. This CDR3 is 12 amino acids long. The CDR3 loop is CASSLWSGREYF. In DNA form, the CDR3 reads TGTGCCAGCAGTTTATGGAGCGGGAGGGAGTACTTC.

The rearrangement joins TRBV11-2 to TRBJ2-2, with D unclear. The CDR3 has 14 residues. Germline V gene sequence: CDR1 SGHAT, CDR2 FQNNGV. The V and J ends lost 2 bases and 4 bases respectively, with 8 bases between them. CDR3 loop: CASSLWGGTGELFF. In DNA form, the CDR3 reads TGTGCCAGCAGCTTATGGGGTGGCACCGGGGAGCTGTTTTTT.

In its sample, this clonotype was seen many times. This sequence joins TRBV18 and TRBJ2-7; 9 bases match TRBD2. Germline V gene data show CDR1 as KGHSH and CDR2 as LQKENI. Unmatched junction bases numbered 9, after V lost 1 base and J lost 2 bases. The CDR3 totals 17 residues. DNA for the CDR3: TGTGCCAGCTCACCACGAGTCAGTAGCGGGGGTCCCTACGAGCAGTACTTC. Its protein product is CASSPRVSSGGPYEQYF.

This clonotype has at least ten counts. The gene calls are TRBV6-1 and TRBJ1-6, with 8 bases fitting TRBD1. The CDR3 has 15 residues. Germline values: CDR1 MNHNS, CDR2 SASEGT. V shed 1 base and J 7 bases; nucleotides not matched to a gene: 3. The CDR3 region has the DNA TGTGCCAGCAGTGAAGGGACAGGGCAGAATTCACCCCTCCACTTT. The encoded protein is CASSEGTGQNSPLHF.

This clonotype was seen many times. This chain connects TRBV12-3 or TRBV12-4 to TRBJ2-7, with 7 bases that match TRBD1. The CDR3 loop spans 15 amino acids. The J segment lost 4 bases and the V segment lost 5 bases, leaving 11 bases of the junction unmatched. The CDR3 spells CASSPGTAQKYEQYF. The CDR3 DNA is TGTGCCAGCAGTCCTGGGACAGCTCAGAAGTACGAGCAGTACTTC.

This clonotype was counted ten times or more. As DNA, the CDR3 is TGTGCCAGCAGTCGGACAGCCTACGAGCAGTACTTC. Translated, it gives CASSRTAYEQYF. The V gene is TRBV6-1, the J gene TRBJ2-7; the D gene is possibly TRBD1 (6 bases). Trimming pared 5 bases from V and 2 bases from J, leaving 7 bases between. Germline CDR1 MNHNS, CDR2 SASEGT. The CDR3 is made up of 12 amino acids.

This clonotype counts as large (0.1 to 1%). The rearrangement links TRBV10-2 to TRBJ1-6, with D perhaps matching TRBD1 (5 bases). CDR1 is WSHSY and CDR2 is SAAADI in the germline V gene. There are 15 residues in the CDR3. V was trimmed by 0 bases and J by 11 bases, leaving 14 bases between them. CDR3 nucleotides: TGCGCCAGCAGTGAGTCGAGAGGGGATGTGGCACCCCTCCACTTT. Translating it yields CASSESRGDVAPLHF.

This clonotype was counted only a few times. The rearrangement links TRBV5-5 to TRBJ1-1; 7 bases align to TRBD1. This CDR3 has 13 amino acids. CDR1 and CDR2 from the germline V gene are SGHKS and YYEKEE (reference sequence). Trimming at V came to 2 bases and at J to 10 bases, leaving 8 bases not matched to a gene. The CDR3 is CASSLVTGSGAFF. DNA for the CDR3: TGTGCCAGCAGCTTAGTGACAGGGAGTGGAGCTTTCTTT.

This clonotype has at least ten counts. The genes are TRBV12-3 or TRBV12-4 and TRBJ1-1; D is ambiguous. The CDR3 covers 15 residues. V was cut by 4 bases and J by 5 bases, with 17 bases left in between. The CDR3 reads CASSSDPLSRTEAFF. The CDR3 bases are TGTGCCAGCAGTTCCGATCCCCTCAGTCGGACTGAAGCTTTCTTT.

This clonotype appeared a few times. With a much larger clone just one base away, this may be a read error. This chain links TRBV9 with TRBJ2-7, with 7 nucleotides matching TRBD2. Germline values: CDR1 SGDLS, CDR2 YYNGEE. CDR3 length: 16 residues. Trimming removed 7 bases from V and 2 bases from J; junction bases left unmatched: 15. The CDR3 nucleotides are TGTGCCAGCGGCGCGGGGGTGAGGGGCCAGGCCTACGAGCAGTACTTC. Protein: CASGAGVRGQAYEQYF.

This clonotype was detected many times. The chain has TRBV7-2 and TRBJ2-5; the D gene is possibly TRBD2 (5 bases). Trimming removed 5 bases at V and 0 bases at J, with 16 bases between. CDR3 size: 16 residues. The germline gives CDR1 SGHTA, CDR2 FQGNSA. The CDR3 loop is CASSQQAGGNQETQYF. CDR3 nucleotides: TGTGCCAGCAGCCAGCAGGCAGGAGGTAACCAAGAGACCCAGTACTTC.

This clonotype was recorded at least ten times. The chain uses TRBV7-9 and TRBJ2-1; TRBD1 agrees at 7 bases. V gave up 5 bases and J gave up 2 bases; unmatched junction bases: 6. CDR1 is SEHNR and CDR2 is FQNEAQ in the germline V gene (reference sequence). The CDR3 is made up of 15 amino acids. CDR3 loop: CASSAHRGTYNEQFF. The DNA for the CDR3 is TGTGCCAGCAGCGCCCACAGGGGAACCTACAATGAGCAGTTCTTC.

This clonotype showed up many times. This sequence joins TRBV18 and TRBJ1-6, with 10 bases fitting TRBD1. Germline trimming cut 5 bases from V and 13 bases from J; bases unmatched to any gene: 5. CDR1 KGHSH and CDR2 LQKENI come from the germline V gene. This CDR3 has 13 residues. CDR3 sequence: CASSGDRGIPLHF. CDR3 coding DNA: TGTGCCAGCTCAGGGGACAGGGGAATCCCCCTCCACTTT.

This clonotype was recorded a few times. V is TRBV5-1 and J is TRBJ1-1; D is ambiguous. V dropped 4 bases and J dropped 2 bases, with 12 bases sitting between them. This CDR3 is 14 amino acids long. Germline V gives CDR1 SGHRS, CDR2 YFSETQ. The CDR3 sequence: CASSRLGRNTEAFF. The CDR3 nucleotides are TGCGCCAGCAGCCGCCTAGGGCGAAACACTGAAGCTTTCTTT.